This paragraph covers one T cell receptor beta chain sequence. Some clones are missing from TCRdb's copy, which holds only in-frame ones; the method was immunoSEQ multiplex PCR. The data contain around 1.4 million clones, approximately 98.5% of them singletons. The data stem from a study of shared clonotypes between healthy human individuals. CDR3 length: 14 residues. V was shortened by 3 bases and J by 1 base, with 9 bases between the two germline ends. Germline V gene data show CDR1 as SSHAT and CDR2 as FNYEAQ (reference sequence). The chain couples TRBV7-7 to TRBJ2-5, with TRBD2 as a possible D gene (5 bases). Specimen: naive CD4+ T cells sorted from blood. Subset defined: CD45RA+ positively selected. The sequence was obtained from a man aged 30 to 45 in good health. CDR3 loop: CASSFGGPQETQYF. Written as DNA, the CDR3 is TGTGCCAGCAGCTTCGGCGGGCCCCAAGAGACCCAGTACTTC.